Described below is a single T cell receptor beta chain sequence and its context. The CDR3 length is 16 residues. Per the germline V gene, CDR1 is SGHDT and CDR2 is YYEEEE. J was trimmed by 3 bases and V by 3 bases; bases with no gene match: 8. This record comes from a study of technical replicates of blood from several donors. Assay: immunoSEQ multiplex PCR; the TCRdb copy retains only in-frame clones and omits some. The table includes 85,000 to 90,000 clones, around 92% detected once. This receptor was taken from a human donor in good health. This chain connects TRBV5-6 to TRBJ2-1; 8 nucleotides line up with TRBD2. What was sequenced was T cells isolated from PBMCs. The CDR3 loop reads CASSWAGSGGYNEQFF. In DNA, the CDR3 is TGTGCCAGCAGCTGGGCAGGGAGCGGGGGCTACAATGAGCAGTTCTTC.